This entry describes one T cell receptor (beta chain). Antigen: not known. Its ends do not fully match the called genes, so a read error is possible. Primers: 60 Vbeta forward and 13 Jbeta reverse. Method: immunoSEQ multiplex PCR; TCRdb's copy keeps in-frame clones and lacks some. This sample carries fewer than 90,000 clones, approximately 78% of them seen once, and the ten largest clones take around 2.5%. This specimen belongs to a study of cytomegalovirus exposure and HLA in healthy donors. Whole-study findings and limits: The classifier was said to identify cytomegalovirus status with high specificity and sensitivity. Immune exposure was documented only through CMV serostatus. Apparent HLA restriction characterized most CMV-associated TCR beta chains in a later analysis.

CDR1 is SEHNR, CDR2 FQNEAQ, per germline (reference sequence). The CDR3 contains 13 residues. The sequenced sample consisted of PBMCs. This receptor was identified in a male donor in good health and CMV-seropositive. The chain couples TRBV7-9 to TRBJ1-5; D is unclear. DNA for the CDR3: TGTTCCAGCAGCAGTACATCCTCTCGGGCCCAGCATTTT. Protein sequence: CSSSSTSSRAQHF.